One and the same sample provided the 9 T cell receptor beta chains below, sequenced in a study of T cells expressing NK-cell markers. From its re-call of the 5' RACE reads, TCRdb lists each CDR3 protein once, without DNA. This specimen shows some 410,000 distinct CDR3 sequences; the ten leading clones hold about 7.3%. The sequencing sample was made of blood T cells: a sorted CD56 or NKG2C T cell subset, CD4+ or CD8+ T cells, or bulk PBMC T cells (not recorded which). The receptors come from a woman between 18 and 75 years old in good health.

CDR3 region: CASSLLQNTDTQYF. This chain links TRBV7-8 with TRBJ2-3. In germline, CDR1 is SGHVS, CDR2 FQNEAQ. The CDR3 spans 14 residues.

The chain recombines TRBV19 with TRBJ2-6; TCRdb gives TRBD1 as the D gene, but with no DNA this cannot be confirmed. The CDR3 totals 16 residues. The germline V gene encodes CDR1 LNHDA and CDR2 SQIVND (reference sequence). This chain's CDR3 is CASRKDREPGANVLTF.

The CDR3 sequence is CASSYTLRGTDTQYF. The chain is built from TRBV6-2 or TRBV6-3 and TRBJ2-3; as DNA is missing, the TRBD2 call by TCRdb cannot be tested. Germline V CDR1 and CDR2: MNHEY, SVGEGT. This CDR3 is 15 amino acids long.

The gene calls are TRBV20-1 and TRBJ2-2; TCRdb proposes TRBD1, but this gene call is untestable without DNA. CDR1 and CDR2 (germline): DFQATT, SNEGSKA (reference sequence). The CDR3 runs to 14 residues. CDR3 residues: CSARGQKNTGELFF.

This chain joins TRBV15 and TRBJ2-1; without DNA, the TCRdb call of TRBD1 cannot be checked. The CDR3 extends over 13 amino acids. CDR1 and CDR2 from the germline V gene are LNHNV and YYDKDF (reference sequence). This CDR3 reads CATSPSGVDEQFF.

The V and J genes are TRBV9 and TRBJ2-5. There are 17 residues in the CDR3. Germline V gives CDR1 SGDLS, CDR2 YYNGEE. The CDR3 is CASSVATSGKRGETQYF.

The chain employs TRBV6-5 and TRBJ2-3; TCRdb outputs TRBD2, but without DNA this stays unchecked. CDR1 is MNHEY and CDR2 is SVGAGI in the germline V gene. This CDR3 has 14 residues. CDR3 region: CASSLGPRADTQYF.

The V gene is TRBV4-3, the J gene TRBJ2-5. From germline, CDR1 is LGHNA and CDR2 YSLEER. The CDR3 sequence is 16 residues long. This chain's CDR3 is CASSQASQVLGATQYF.

The chain combines TRBV9 with TRBJ1-1; TCRdb selects TRBD1, and the lack of DNA leaves this call unchecked. The CDR3 extends over 15 amino acids. In germline, CDR1 is SGDLS, CDR2 YYNGEE. CDR3 sequence: CASSVGNRGPGEAFF.